This T cell receptor beta chain is from a study of blood T cell repertoires in COVID-19. Study overall: Italy, Spain and the United States were the sources of the convalescent and acute COVID-19 samples.

In the source study's methods: Scientists estimated how many nucleated cells there were by amplifying reference gene primers. The method was immunoSEQ multiplex PCR; TCRdb's version includes in-frame clones alone and lacks a portion of them. From that table come the V and J calls and clone size; the DNA was used to work out D and trimming. Of roughly 260,000 clones in the sample, roughly 90% were seen once. Trimming at V came to 0 bases and at J to 5 bases, leaving 5 bases not matched to a gene. This CDR3 spans 15 amino acids. Looked up from germline, CDR1 is SGDLS and CDR2 is YYNGEE. This TCR derives from a man in his fifties or sixties who had recovered from COVID-19. Sequenced material: peripheral blood. V is TRBV9 and J is TRBJ2-1, with 7 bases that match TRBD1. CDR3 sequence: CASSVGRGLHNEQFF. The CDR3 coding sequence is TGTGCCAGCAGCGTAGGAAGGGGGCTCCACAATGAGCAGTTCTTC.